Listed below are T cell receptor beta chains from one sample, sequenced in a study of T cell responses to AZD1222 COVID-19 vaccine. TCRdb's copy holds only in-frame clones and misses some; the assay was immunoSEQ multiplex PCR. The sample contains 100,000 or so clones, around nine tenths of which appear only once. This sample comprised peripheral blood, obtained on day 0 of AZD1222 vaccination. These receptors were taken from an adult in good health. The CDR3 runs from the conserved cysteine through the conserved F or W. The D gene is left open where the match is weak.

D	V	J	DNA	CDR3
TRBD1	TRBV11-2	TRBJ2-1	TGTGCCAGCAGCTTTTTATCACCCGGACAGGTAGAGTTCTTC	CASSFLSPGQVEFF
-	TRBV9	TRBJ2-1	TGTGCCAGCAGCGTCACCCCCTACAATGAGCAGTTCTTC	CASSVTPYNEQFF
-	TRBV28	TRBJ1-3	TGTGCCAGCAGTTTCAGGACGGACTCTGGAAACACCATATATTTT	CASSFRTDSGNTIYF
-	TRBV19	TRBJ1-2	TGTGCCAGTAGTATGCGTGAGGGGAACTATGGCTACACCTTC	CASSMREGNYGYTF
-	TRBV7-6	TRBJ2-5	TGTGCCAGCAGCCCAGGACGCAATCTGGGAGGAGAGACCCAGTACTTC	CASSPGRNLGGETQYF
-	TRBV30	TRBJ1-1	TGTGCCTGCTTTGACCCCGGTGCTTTCTTT	CACFDPGAFF
-	TRBV9	TRBJ1-1	TGTGCCAGCTCCGGGGACACTTTGAACACTGAAGCTTTCTTT	CASSGDTLNTEAFF
TRBD2	TRBV6-1	TRBJ2-3	TGTGCCAGCAGTGAGGCTAGCGGGAGTACAGATACGCAGTATTTT	CASSEASGSTDTQYF
-	TRBV6-1	TRBJ2-2	TGTGCCAGCAGTGAGGCGACAGGTTGGAACGGGGAGCTGTTTTTT	CASSEATGWNGELFF
-	TRBV6-2/TRBV6-3	TRBJ1-1	TGTGCCAGCAGCAGGGGGAACACTGAAGCTTTCTTT	CASSRGNTEAFF
-	TRBV6-1	TRBJ2-1	TGTGCCAGCAGTGAAGGTTCGTTGAGTTGGTTCTTC	CASSEGSLSWFF
-	TRBV10-1	TRBJ1-3	TGCGCCAGCAGTGTAGCCCTTGATTGCTGGGGAAACACCATATATTTT	CASSVALDCWGNTIYF
TRBD1	TRBV19	TRBJ2-2	TGTGCCAGTAGTATAGGACAGGGGAAAACCGGGGAGCTGTTTTTT	CASSIGQGKTGELFF